The entry below describes one TCR beta chain. The data derive from a study of cytomegalovirus exposure and HLA in healthy donors. Researchers ran the PCR with 60 Vbeta and 13 Jbeta primers. The protocol was immunoSEQ multiplex PCR, while the TCRdb copy is restricted to in-frame clones and leaves out a portion. Of 150,000 or so clones listed, around 84% were seen once; the top ten hold 1.9%. CDR3 length: 18 amino acids. J was trimmed by 1 base and V by 0 bases; bases with no gene match: 7. Germline V gene sequence: CDR1 SGHKS, CDR2 YYEKEE (reference sequence). The TCR was taken from a man aged 18-30 years in good health and CMV-seronegative. This chain connects TRBV5-5 to TRBJ1-3, with TRBD1 matching over 10 bases. Sample: PBMCs. CDR3 sequence reads: CASSLAMRQGASGNTIYF. CDR3 in DNA: TGTGCCAGCAGCTTGGCCATGCGACAGGGGGCTTCTGGAAACACCATATATTTT.